The 29 T cell receptor beta chains given below trace back to one sample, sequenced in a study of T cell changes during pregnancy in multiple sclerosis. TCRdb's table, derived via immunoSEQ multiplex PCR, lists solely in-frame clones and lacks some. Found here are 60,000 to 85,000 clones, approximately 89% of them singletons; the top ten hold around 1.4%. Source: peripheral blood, taken in the second trimester of pregnancy. These receptors were obtained from a female donor with multiple sclerosis, enrolled in a pregnancy study.

This chain connects TRBV27 to TRBJ1-1, with 7 bases identical to TRBD1. Germline CDR1 MNHEY, CDR2 SMNVEV (reference sequence). V trimming: 6 bases; J trimming: 6 bases; junction bases outside the gene matches: 4. The CDR3 extends over 12 amino acids. The CDR3 bases are TGTGCCAGCAGCTATACAGGGGCTGAAGCTTTCTTT. It is translated as CASSYTGAEAFF.

This chain links TRBV27 with TRBJ2-2; TRBD1 matches 7 bases. The CDR3 loop spans 22 amino acids. The junction had 29 bases not matched to a gene; V was cut back by 5 bases and J by 5 bases. Germline CDR1 reads MNHEY; CDR2 reads SMNVEV (reference sequence). CDR3 protein: CASSAIVPELKGQEVGTGELFF. The CDR3 DNA reads TGTGCCAGCAGTGCGATAGTACCAGAACTAAAAGGACAGGAAGTTGGTACCGGGGAGCTGTTTTTT.

CDR3 sequence: CASRKRQGLAGIYSYEQYF. The CDR3 DNA is TGTGCCAGCAGGAAGCGCCAGGGACTAGCGGGAATCTACTCCTACGAGCAGTACTTC. The chain uses TRBV5-4 and TRBJ2-7; 13 bases are a match to TRBD2. Germline assignment: CDR1 SGHNT and CDR2 YYREEE (reference sequence). The CDR3 contains 19 residues. The V and J ends lost 5 bases and 0 bases, in that order; junction bases with no gene match: 14. The entire variable domain, with the rest obtained from reference TRBV5-4 and TRBJ2-7, is as follows: ETGVTQSPTHLIKTRGQQVTLRCSSQSGHNTVSWYQQALGQGPQFIFQYYREEENGRGNFPPRFSGLQFPNYSSELNVNALELDDSALYLCASRKRQGLAGIYSYEQYFGPGTRLTVT.

The chain recombines TRBV5-5 with TRBJ2-1, with a weak D call TRBD2 (6 bases). There are 15 residues in the CDR3. The germline gives CDR1 SGHKS, CDR2 YYEKEE (reference sequence). Trimming shortened V by 8 bases and J by 0 bases, and 15 bases separated the two germline ends. In DNA, the CDR3 is TGTGCCAGTAGACCCCTAGCGTTCTCCTACAATGAGCAGTTCTTC. Its translation is CASRPLAFSYNEQFF.

This rearrangement joins TRBV5-1 to TRBJ2-5, with unresolved D. The germline V gene has CDR1 SGHRS and CDR2 YFSETQ. The germline V and J ends were trimmed by 1 base and 2 bases, with 6 bases remaining between them. This CDR3 region has 13 residues. DNA of the CDR3: TGCGCCAGCAGCTTGTTACAGCAAGAGACCCAGTACTTC. As protein: CASSLLQQETQYF.

V usage is TRBV4-3 and J usage is TRBJ2-3, with D tentatively TRBD2 (7 bases). The CDR3 is 17 residues long. Germline V gene data show CDR1 as LGHNA and CDR2 as YSLEER. Between the trimmed V and J ends, which lost 1 base and 0 bases, there was a span of 14 bases. Written as DNA, the CDR3 is TGCGCCAGCAGCCAAGTCTTGGGGGGGCGGAGCACAGATACGCAGTATTTT. This encodes CASSQVLGGRSTDTQYF.

This clone has just one count. The CDR3, as DNA: TGTGCCAGCAGTGAACTGACAGGGTATCAGCCCCAGCATTTT. This gives the protein CASSELTGYQPQHF. The chain carries TRBV6-1 and TRBJ1-5; 7 bases match TRBD1. CDR3 length equals 14 residues. Germline CDR1 MNHNS, CDR2 SASEGT. Germline trimming cut 2 bases from V and 5 bases from J; bases unmatched to any gene: 3.

The genes are TRBV5-6 and TRBJ1-3; no firm D call. The V gene's germline CDR1 is SGHDT and CDR2 YYEEEE. The CDR3 runs 13 residues. V shed 2 bases and J shed 0 bases, with 3 bases lying between them. The CDR3 region has the DNA TGTGCCAGCAGCTTCTACTCTGGAAACACCATATATTTT. Translation: CASSFYSGNTIYF.

This chain links TRBV30 with TRBJ2-2; D may be TRBD2 (6 bases). Per germline, CDR1 GTSNPN and CDR2 SVGIG (reference sequence). The V end lost 0 bases, the J end lost 6 bases, and 11 bases lay between the germline ends. The CDR3 covers 14 residues. The CDR3 here is CAWSVGGSSGELFF. The CDR3 DNA reads as TGTGCCTGGAGTGTAGGAGGGAGTTCCGGGGAGCTGTTTTTT.

This clone has only one observation. J is TRBJ1-2 and V is TRBV5-8; D unresolved. This CDR3 has 13 amino acids. Germline V CDR1 and CDR2: SGHTS, YDEGEE. Trimming shortened V by 2 bases and J by 0 bases, and 5 bases separated the two germline ends. This CDR3 reads CASSFNTNYGYTF. In nucleotides, the CDR3 is TGTGCCAGCAGCTTTAACACTAACTATGGCTACACCTTC. Together with reference TRBV5-8 and TRBJ1-2, the CDR3 gives the full variable domain: EAGVTQSPTHLIKTRGQQATLRCSPISGHTSVYWYQQALGLGLQFLLWYDEGEERNRGNFPPRFSGRQFPNYSSELNVNALELEDSALYLCASSFNTNYGYTFGSGTRLTVV.

The J gene is TRBJ1-2, the V gene TRBV7-9; TRBD1 is a possible D gene (5 bases). The V end lost 1 base, the J end lost 2 bases, and 11 bases lay between the germline ends. The V gene's germline CDR1 is SEHNR and CDR2 FQNEAQ (reference sequence). There are 15 residues in the CDR3. CDR3 loop: CASSLGGTENYGYTF. In DNA, the CDR3 is TGTGCCAGCAGCTTAGGCGGGACGGAGAACTATGGCTACACCTTC. Together with reference TRBV7-9 and TRBJ1-2, the CDR3 gives the full variable domain: DTGVSQNPRHKITKRGQNVTFRCDPISEHNRLYWYRQTLGQGPEFLTYFQNEAQLEKSRLLSDRFSAERPKGSFSTLEIQRTEQGDSAMYLCASSLGGTENYGYTFGSGTRLTVV.

The rearrangement links TRBV19 to TRBJ2-1; 9 bases agree with TRBD2. J gave up 2 bases and V 8 bases, and 4 bases lay outside the gene matches. CDR1 and CDR2 (germline): LNHDA, SQIVND (reference sequence). This CDR3 is 14 amino acids long. CDR3 in amino acids: CASSPSGTYNEQFF. The CDR3 DNA follows: TGTGCCAGTTCGCCTAGCGGGACCTACAATGAGCAGTTCTTC.

This sequence joins TRBV6-5 and TRBJ2-2; TRBD2 matches at 7 bases. In germline, CDR1 is MNHEY, CDR2 SVGAGI. This CDR3 contains 12 residues. With V trimmed by 6 bases and J by 6 bases, 1 base remained unmatched. The CDR3 region is CASSRGAGELFF. Written as DNA, the CDR3 is TGTGCCAGCAGCCGGGGGGCCGGGGAGCTGTTTTTT.

The rearrangement links TRBV9 to TRBJ1-4; 9 nucleotides line up with TRBD1. Germline trimming cut 4 bases from V and 3 bases from J; bases unmatched to any gene: 16. Per germline, CDR1 SGDLS and CDR2 YYNGEE. The CDR3 sequence is 19 residues long. CDR3 bases: TGTGCCAGCAGCTCCTACGCCGGGACAGGGAAAAGGGCTAATGAAAAACTGTTTTTT. Translation: CASSSYAGTGKRANEKLFF.

The rearrangement joins TRBV5-1 to TRBJ1-5; the D gene is possibly TRBD1 (6 bases). Per the germline V gene, CDR1 is SGHRS and CDR2 is YFSETQ. This CDR3 has 15 residues. V was shortened by 0 bases and J by 1 base, with 8 bases between the two germline ends. The CDR3 sequence: CASSLEGGSNQPQHF. The CDR3 region has the DNA TGCGCCAGCAGCTTGGAAGGGGGAAGCAATCAGCCCCAGCATTTT.

The chain carries TRBV5-4 and TRBJ2-5; 7 nucleotides align to TRBD1. V was clipped by 4 bases and J by 2 bases; unmatched bases: 5. Germline CDR1 is SGHNT and CDR2 is YYREEE (reference sequence). The CDR3 runs to 14 residues. CDR3 sequence: CASSRGQQQETQYF. The CDR3 DNA follows: TGTGCCAGCAGCCGGGGACAGCAACAAGAGACCCAGTACTTC.

CDR3 protein: CASSRRDPRQETQYF. CDR3 in DNA: TGTGCCAGCAGTCGGAGAGATCCGAGACAAGAGACCCAGTACTTC. V and J are TRBV27 and TRBJ2-5, with D uncertain. CDR1 MNHEY and CDR2 SMNVEV come from the germline V gene (reference sequence). This CDR3 has 15 residues. Trimming removed 5 bases from V and 2 bases from J, with 15 bases in between.

V usage is TRBV28 and J usage is TRBJ1-4; TRBD1 matches 7 bases. The germline CDR1 and CDR2 sequences are MDHEN and SYDVKM. V shed 5 bases, J shed 7 bases, and the junction held 7 bases outside the gene matches. This CDR3 comprises 14 residues. The CDR3 here is CASSKAPGGEKLFF. Here the CDR3 DNA reads TGTGCCAGCAGTAAGGCCCCAGGGGGTGAAAAACTGTTTTTT.

This chain uses TRBV2 with TRBJ1-1, with D uncertain. In germline, CDR1 is SNHLY, CDR2 FYNNEI. This CDR3 spans 16 amino acids. Trimming took 2 bases from V and 1 from J, leaving 14 bases between them. Here the CDR3 reads CASSESSTLGNTEAFF. In DNA, the CDR3 is TGTGCCAGCAGTGAAAGCTCCACCCTAGGGAACACTGAAGCTTTCTTT.

The chain has TRBV14 and TRBJ2-7; 11 bases fit TRBD2. The CDR3 extends over 14 amino acids. After removal of 4 bases from V and 4 bases from J, the junction contained 3 bases not matched to a gene. Germline values: CDR1 SGHDN, CDR2 FVKESK. This chain's CDR3 is CASSLTSGNYEQYF. In DNA form, the CDR3 reads TGTGCCAGCAGCCTGACTAGCGGGAATTACGAGCAGTACTTC.

The genes are TRBV6-1 and TRBJ2-1; 7 bases are shared with TRBD2. With 6 bases clipped from V and 9 bases from J, the junction kept 14 bases outside the gene matches. CDR1 is MNHNS, CDR2 SASEGT, per germline. The CDR3 contains 15 residues. The CDR3 sequence is CASSRTSEGSGEQFF. The CDR3 bases are TGTGCCAGCAGCCGGACTAGTGAGGGTAGTGGTGAGCAGTTCTTC.

CDR3 loop: CAWSVQMLAAFF. In DNA, the CDR3 is TGTGCCTGGAGTGTACAAATGCTTGCTGCTTTCTTT. The chain recombines TRBV30 with TRBJ1-1, with D unclear. From germline, CDR1 is GTSNPN and CDR2 SVGIG (reference sequence). The CDR3 has 12 amino acids. The germline V and J ends were trimmed by 0 bases and 11 bases, with 13 bases remaining between them. The full variable domain, with the rest looked up from reference TRBV30 and TRBJ1-1, is SQTIHQWPATLVQPVGSPLSLECTVEGTSNPNLYWYRQAAGRGLQLLFYSVGIGQISSEVPQNLSASRPQDRQFILSSKKLLLSDSGFYLCAWSVQMLAAFFGQGTRLTVV.

The chain combines TRBV5-4 with TRBJ2-1, with D maybe TRBD2 (6 bases). CDR3 length: 11 amino acids. The V gene's germline CDR1 is SGHNT and CDR2 YYREEE (reference sequence). V lost 8 bases and J 8 bases, leaving 11 bases between the germline ends. As DNA, the CDR3 is TGTGCCAGTAAGTGGGGGGATGAGCAGTTCTTC. Its protein product is CASKWGDEQFF.

The genes are TRBV7-6 and TRBJ1-6, with unresolved D. Trimming took 0 bases from V and 7 from J, leaving 13 bases between them. The CDR3 totals 16 residues. Germline loops: CDR1 SGHVS, CDR2 FNYEAQ. CDR3 amino acids: CASSLASGKGNSPLHF. The CDR3 nucleotides are TGTGCCAGCAGCTTAGCTTCGGGGAAGGGCAATTCACCCCTCCACTTT.

The J gene is TRBJ2-7, the V gene TRBV6-6; 7 positions agree with TRBD2. The CDR3 totals 15 residues. Per the germline V gene, CDR1 is MNHNY and CDR2 is SVGAGI (reference sequence). V shed 6 bases and J 0 bases; nucleotides not matched to a gene: 8. DNA of the CDR3: TGTGCCAGCAGACCCAGCGGGATGAGCTCCTACGAGCAGTACTTC. This translates into CASRPSGMSSYEQYF.

The genes are TRBV30 and TRBJ1-1; weak D call: TRBD1 (5 bases). The CDR3 spans 12 residues. Trimming removed 5 bases from V and 10 bases from J, with 17 bases in between. Germline lookup yields CDR1 GTSNPN and CDR2 SVGIG (reference sequence). The CDR3 reads CAWAPGGTSAFF. As DNA, the CDR3 is TGTGCCTGGGCGCCTGGGGGGACGTCAGCTTTCTTT.

The chain has TRBV27 and TRBJ2-7, with unresolved D. Trimming pared 0 bases from V and 3 bases from J, leaving 6 bases between. CDR1 is MNHEY, CDR2 SMNVEV, per germline (reference sequence). The CDR3 is made up of 13 amino acids. The chain's CDR3 is CASSLSASYEQYF. DNA of the CDR3: TGTGCCAGCAGTTTATCGGCCAGCTACGAGCAGTACTTC.

This chain connects TRBV6-1 to TRBJ1-2; 7 nucleotides match TRBD1. Per germline, CDR1 MNHNS and CDR2 SASEGT. CDR3 length: 14 amino acids. V gave up 3 bases and J gave up 7 bases; unmatched junction bases: 8. The DNA of the CDR3 is TGTGCCAGCAGTGACCCAAACAGGGGAGGTGGCTACACCTTC. This encodes CASSDPNRGGGYTF.

This CDR3 is CASSSLAEYEQYF. CDR3 bases: TGTGCCAGTAGTAGCCTAGCGGAATACGAGCAGTACTTC. The chain employs TRBV19 and TRBJ2-7, with 7 nucleotides matching TRBD2. From germline, CDR1 is LNHDA and CDR2 SQIVND (reference sequence). The CDR3 is 13 residues long. V shed 4 bases, J shed 4 bases, and the junction held 4 bases outside the gene matches.